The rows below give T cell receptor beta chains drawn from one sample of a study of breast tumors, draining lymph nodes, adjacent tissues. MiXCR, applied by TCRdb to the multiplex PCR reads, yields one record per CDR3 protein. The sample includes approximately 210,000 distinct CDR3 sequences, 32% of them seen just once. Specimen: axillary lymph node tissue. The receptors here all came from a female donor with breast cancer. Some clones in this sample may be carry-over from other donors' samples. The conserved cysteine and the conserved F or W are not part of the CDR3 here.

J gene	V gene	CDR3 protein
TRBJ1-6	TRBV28	ASFSYNSPLH
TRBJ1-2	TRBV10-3	ASGEAYEQYASFRENYGYT
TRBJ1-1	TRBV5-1	ASSHVGQTNTEAF
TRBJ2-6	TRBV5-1	ASSWGQGYSGANVLT
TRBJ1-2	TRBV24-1	ATSESGTGGFGYT
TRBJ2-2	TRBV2	ASSEALVRELF
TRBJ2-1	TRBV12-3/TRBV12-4	ASSKGTSEQF
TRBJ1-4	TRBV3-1	ASSPQDRGEKLF
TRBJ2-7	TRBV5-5	ASSPGTQAVWYEQY
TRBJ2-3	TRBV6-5	ASSHSVLATDTQY
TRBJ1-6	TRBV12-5	ASGSPTGVNSPLH
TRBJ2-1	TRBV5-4	ASSLLAGGFSSYNEQF
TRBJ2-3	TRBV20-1	SARDPGGWGPADTQY
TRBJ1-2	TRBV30	AWSVLDTSYGHT
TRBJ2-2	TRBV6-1	ASRTRGQGGRLF
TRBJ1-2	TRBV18	ASSPEQGLYGYT
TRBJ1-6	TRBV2	ASSQDGLASPLH
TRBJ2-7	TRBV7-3	ASSIDRGPYEQY
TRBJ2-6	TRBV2	ASSQQGSIGANVLT
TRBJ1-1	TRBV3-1	ASSQGEGVGAF
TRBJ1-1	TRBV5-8	ASSLVTGAKAF
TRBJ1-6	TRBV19	ASSIGRGRGTDYNSPLH
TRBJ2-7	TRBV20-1	SARVGESASGQY
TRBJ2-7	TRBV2	ASSRGDSNSYEQY
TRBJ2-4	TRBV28	ASSQRSLSIQY
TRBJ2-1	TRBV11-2	ASSLVSGTYNEQF
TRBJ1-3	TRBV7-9	ASRRTGEDTIY
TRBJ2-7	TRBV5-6	ASSQEGLADGEQY